This T cell receptor beta chain was captured by sequencing in a study of T cell clones after liver transplantation. Study findings and constraints: Circulating graft-donor-reactive CD4 TCRbeta sequences fell significantly post-transplant in 5 of 8 subjects.

TCRdb keeps only in-frame clones here, not all; method: immunoSEQ multiplex PCR. The data contain approximately 65,000 clones, 80% to 95% of them singletons. In the case of this clone: What it recognizes is unknown.

The germline gives CDR1 SGHDT, CDR2 YYEEEE. V was shortened by 0 bases and J by 5 bases, with 6 bases between the two germline ends. This CDR3 is 13 amino acids long. V gene TRBV5-6 combines with J gene TRBJ2-4; D is ambiguous. This sequence was found in a human patient who received a liver transplant. The graft donor may have given rise to some T cells. This sample comprised CD4+ T cells from blood, obtained about 25 months after liver transplant. The CDR3: CASSLDSQNIQYF. CDR3 nucleotide sequence: TGTGCCAGCAGCTTGGACAGCCAAAACATTCAGTACTTC.